Below, 29 T cell receptor beta chains from the same sample are listed, as sequenced in a study of identifying expanded T cells in peripheral blood. Measured with immunoSEQ multiplex PCR; TCRdb has only the in-frame clones, and not every one. The table has about 94,000 clones, nearly 90% seen once. Source material: blood. The receptors were gathered from a person between 18 and 69 years old in good health.

The genes are TRBV7-6 and TRBJ1-5; tentatively, D is TRBD1 (6 bases). Germline assignment: CDR1 SGHVS and CDR2 FNYEAQ. Between the trimmed V and J ends, which lost 5 bases and 0 bases, there was a span of 17 bases. The length of the CDR3 is 17 residues. CDR3 coding DNA: TGTGCCAGCAGCCTAAACCGGGACATCGATAGCAATCAGCCCCAGCATTTT. This codes for CASSLNRDIDSNQPQHF.

The chain has TRBV5-5 and TRBJ1-3; 9 bases fit TRBD1. This CDR3 contains 16 residues. Germline values: CDR1 SGHKS, CDR2 YYEKEE (reference sequence). The V gene end was trimmed by 3 bases and the J gene end by 1 base; junction bases not matched to a gene: 5. CDR3 region: CASSSRQGVSGNTIYF. CDR3 sequence (DNA): TGTGCCAGCAGCTCAAGACAGGGGGTATCTGGAAACACCATATATTTT.

The chain combines TRBV30 with TRBJ2-1; TRBD2 matches 7 bases. CDR3 length: 12 residues. V lost 4 bases, J lost 7 bases, and 4 bases stayed unmatched. Germline V lookup: CDR1 GTSNPN, CDR2 SVGIG (reference sequence). CDR3 sequence: CAWTLSGNEQFF. CDR3 coding DNA: TGTGCCTGGACCCTTAGCGGGAATGAGCAGTTCTTC. Combining the CDR3 with reference TRBV30 and TRBJ2-1 gives the whole variable domain SQTIHQWPATLVQPVGSPLSLECTVEGTSNPNLYWYRQAAGRGLQLLFYSVGIGQISSEVPQNLSASRPQDRQFILSSKKLLLSDSGFYLCAWTLSGNEQFFGPGTRLTVL.

This chain connects TRBV6-5 to TRBJ1-5, with D hard to call. The germline CDR1 and CDR2 sequences are MNHEY and SVGAGI. This CDR3 contains 11 residues. The germline V and J ends were trimmed by 5 bases and 7 bases, with 6 bases remaining between them. DNA of the CDR3: TGTGCCAGCAGTCCGGGACAGCCCCAGCATTTT. It codes for CASSPGQPQHF.

The CDR3 sequence is CASSLMGSPLHF. CDR3 sequence (DNA): TGTGCCAGCAGCCTCATGGGTTCACCCCTCCACTTT. The chain employs TRBV7-8 and TRBJ1-6, with D uncertain. The CDR3 contains 12 residues. Trimming removed 5 bases at V and 9 bases at J, with 8 bases between. The V gene's germline CDR1 is SGHVS and CDR2 FQNEAQ.

The chain is built from TRBV30 and TRBJ1-5, with D unresolved. The CDR3 length is 15 residues. Germline values: CDR1 GTSNPN, CDR2 SVGIG (reference sequence). Trimming cost V 2 bases and J 3 bases, with 14 bases left between them. DNA for the CDR3: TGTGCCTGGAGTTGGGGTGAAGGCCCCAATCAGCCCCAGCATTTT. This gives the protein CAWSWGEGPNQPQHF.

The chain carries TRBV9 and TRBJ1-2; no clear D gene. This CDR3 comprises 12 residues. Germline CDR1 reads SGDLS; CDR2 reads YYNGEE. The V end was cut by 4 bases, the J end by 3 bases, with 7 bases between. CDR3 amino acids: CASSRLDYGYTF. The CDR3 DNA reads TGTGCCAGCAGCCGACTAGACTATGGCTACACCTTC.

This rearrangement joins TRBV2 to TRBJ1-5; D is unclear. Deletions cut 4 bases from V and 5 bases from J, with 12 bases between. Germline V gene lookup returns CDR1 SNHLY and CDR2 FYNNEI. CDR3 length equals 14 residues. The CDR3 is CASSGGVGYQPQHF. DNA of the CDR3: TGTGCCAGCAGTGGGGGTGTGGGGTATCAGCCCCAGCATTTT.

This chain uses TRBV6-1 with TRBJ1-2; tentatively, D is TRBD1 (6 bases). The CDR3 runs to 12 residues. Germline-derived CDR1 and CDR2 are MNHNS and SASEGT. Trimming removed 7 bases from V and 4 bases from J, with 10 bases in between. The CDR3 spells CASTGQSYGYTF. In DNA form, the CDR3 reads TGTGCCAGCACCGGACAGTCCTATGGCTACACCTTC.

This chain uses TRBV11-2 with TRBJ2-7; 15 bases match TRBD2. Trimming at V came to 6 bases and at J to 5 bases, leaving 11 bases not matched to a gene. Germline CDR1 and CDR2: SGHAT and FQNNGV. The CDR3 has 17 amino acids. CDR3 DNA sequence: TGTGCCAGCAGGGGAACCGGGACTAGCGGGGGGCATGACGAGCAGTACTTC. Its translation: CASRGTGTSGGHDEQYF.

The genes are TRBV7-9 and TRBJ2-1, with 8 positions matching TRBD1. V shed 1 base and J 9 bases; nucleotides not matched to a gene: 8. CDR3 length: 15 amino acids. Germline V gene sequence: CDR1 SEHNR, CDR2 FQNEAQ (reference sequence). The CDR3 DNA is TGTGCCAGCAGCTTAGATGGACAGGGAGTGTTTGAGCAGTTCTTC. Translated: CASSLDGQGVFEQFF. The entire variable domain, with the rest obtained from reference TRBV7-9 and TRBJ2-1, is as follows: DTGVSQNPRHKITKRGQNVTFRCDPISEHNRLYWYRQTLGQGPEFLTYFQNEAQLEKSRLLSDRFSAERPKGSFSTLEIQRTEQGDSAMYLCASSLDGQGVFEQFFGPGTRLTVL.

The chain uses TRBV7-9 and TRBJ1-1; tentative D call: TRBD1 (6 bases). This CDR3 has 14 amino acids. Trimming removed 5 bases from V and 1 base from J, with 11 bases in between. The germline V gene encodes CDR1 SEHNR and CDR2 FQNEAQ (reference sequence). In nucleotides, the CDR3 is TGTGCCAGCAGCCTAGGACAGACGAACACTGAAGCTTTCTTT. As protein: CASSLGQTNTEAFF.

The chain has TRBV5-1 and TRBJ1-2; D not certain. CDR1 SGHRS and CDR2 YFSETQ come from the germline V gene. There are 12 residues in the CDR3. V lost 1 base to trimming and J lost 5 bases, with 6 bases between them. The CDR3, as DNA: TGCGCCAGCAGCTTGCCAGGATATGGCTACACCTTC. Translating it yields CASSLPGYGYTF.

V and J are TRBV6-5 and TRBJ2-3; 8 bases line up with TRBD1. V lost 7 bases to trimming and J lost 3 bases; unmatched junction nucleotides: 6. The CDR3 is 14 residues long. The germline V gene has CDR1 MNHEY and CDR2 SVGAGI. CDR3 DNA sequence: TGTGCCAGCAAGATACAGGGGGGTACAGATACGCAGTATTTT. Its protein product is CASKIQGGTDTQYF.

This rearrangement joins TRBV5-1 to TRBJ1-2; a weak D match, TRBD1 (5 bases). V was clipped by 0 bases and J by 6 bases, with 15 bases between them. CDR3 length equals 15 residues. Per the germline V gene, CDR1 is SGHRS and CDR2 is YFSETQ. CDR3 in DNA: TGCGCCAGCAGCTTGGACTGGGGGGGAACCCATGGCTACACCTTC. Protein sequence: CASSLDWGGTHGYTF. Supplemented by reference TRBV5-1 and TRBJ1-2, the full variable domain reads KAGVTQTPRYLIKTRGQQVTLSCSPISGHRSVSWYQQTPGQGLQFLFEYFSETQRNKGNFPGRFSGRQFSNSRSEMNVSTLELGDSALYLCASSLDWGGTHGYTFGSGTRLTVV.

This chain uses TRBV9 with TRBJ1-2; 8 bases map to TRBD1. This CDR3 is 14 amino acids long. Germline values: CDR1 SGDLS, CDR2 YYNGEE. Trimming removed 3 bases from V and 2 bases from J; junction bases left unmatched: 3. CDR3 in amino acids: CASSAYRGNYGYTF. The CDR3 coding sequence is TGTGCCAGCAGCGCGTACAGGGGGAACTATGGCTACACCTTC.

The chain uses TRBV7-9 and TRBJ2-5; the D is unclear. This CDR3 is built from 12 residues. The germline CDR1 and CDR2 sequences are SEHNR and FQNEAQ (reference sequence). The ends were cut back, 2 bases at V and 4 bases at J, with 5 bases in the middle. Here the CDR3 reads CASSLLGETQYF. CDR3 nucleotide sequence: TGTGCCAGCAGCTTACTCGGAGAGACCCAGTACTTC.

The V and J genes are TRBV2 and TRBJ2-2, with D possibly matching TRBD2 (6 bases). V lost 6 bases and J 6 bases, leaving 14 bases between the germline ends. The germline gives CDR1 SNHLY, CDR2 FYNNEI. This CDR3 has 14 amino acids. CDR3 nucleotides: TGTGCCAGCAGGGCGGGAACCCTACCCGGGGAGCTGTTTTTT. This gives the protein CASRAGTLPGELFF.

The chain has TRBV2 and TRBJ2-7; 8 bases match TRBD1. The CDR3 is made up of 13 amino acids. Trimming cost V 6 bases and J 4 bases; bases outside gene matches: 5. The germline V gene has CDR1 SNHLY and CDR2 FYNNEI. The CDR3 nucleotides read TGTGCCAGCAGATCCAGGGGGCAGTACGAGCAGTACTTC. Translation: CASRSRGQYEQYF.

The chain employs TRBV27 and TRBJ1-6; TRBD1 might be the D (5 bases). Germline CDR1 MNHEY, CDR2 SMNVEV (reference sequence). With 7 bases removed from V and 0 bases from J, the gap between germline ends came to 16 bases. CDR3 length: 17 residues. DNA of the CDR3: TGTGCCAGCAAAATTTGGGGCTTAAGCTCCTATAATTCACCCCTCCACTTT. Translating gives CASKIWGLSSYNSPLHF.

The gene calls are TRBV19 and TRBJ2-7; 8 bases align to TRBD1. V lost 5 bases to trimming and J lost 4 bases; unmatched junction nucleotides: 10. Per the germline V gene, CDR1 is LNHDA and CDR2 is SQIVND (reference sequence). The CDR3 consists of 15 residues. The CDR3 spells CASSVGQGPGYEQYF. The CDR3 DNA follows: TGTGCCAGTAGTGTCGGACAGGGTCCCGGTTACGAGCAGTACTTC.

This rearrangement joins TRBV10-3 to TRBJ2-3, with D maybe TRBD1 (6 bases). Per the germline V gene, CDR1 is ENHRY and CDR2 is SYGVKD. The CDR3 sequence is 15 residues long. V lost 2 bases, J lost 0 bases, and 9 bases lay in between. The CDR3 DNA reads as TGTGCCATCAGTGAGACTACAGGGAGCACAGATACGCAGTATTTT. Translation: CAISETTGSTDTQYF.

This chain joins TRBV9 and TRBJ1-1; a possible D gene is TRBD1 (5 bases). Germline V gene lookup returns CDR1 SGDLS and CDR2 YYNGEE. The CDR3 loop spans 14 amino acids. The V and J ends lost 0 bases and 5 bases respectively, with 11 bases between them. CDR3 sequence: CASSVGGPRTEAFF. Written as DNA, the CDR3 is TGTGCCAGCAGCGTAGGGGGCCCCCGGACTGAAGCTTTCTTT. Full variable domain (outside the CDR3, taken from reference TRBV9 and TRBJ1-1): DSGVTQTPKHLITATGQRVTLRCSPRSGDLSVYWYQQSLDQGLQFLIQYYNGEERAKGNILERFSAQQFPDLHSELNLSSLELGDSALYFCASSVGGPRTEAFFGQGTRLTVV.

The chain is built from TRBV19 and TRBJ2-1; possible D gene TRBD2, 6 bases. V lost 3 bases and J 9 bases, leaving 12 bases between the germline ends. This CDR3 comprises 13 residues. Germline V lookup: CDR1 LNHDA, CDR2 SQIVND (reference sequence). The CDR3 DNA sequence: TGTGCCAGTAGTATGGCTAGCGTGGGTGAGCAGTTCTTC. This encodes CASSMASVGEQFF.

The chain couples TRBV6-5 to TRBJ1-5; 8 bases line up with TRBD1. This CDR3 is built from 15 residues. V lost 6 bases and J lost 8; bases outside the gene matches: 12. Germline V gene data show CDR1 as MNHEY and CDR2 as SVGAGI. In DNA form, the CDR3 reads TGTGCCAGCAGGGCCAGGGGGCTAGTAAGAGAGCCCCAGCATTTT. Translation gives CASRARGLVREPQHF.

The V gene is TRBV10-3, the J gene TRBJ2-1; 10 bases are shared with TRBD2. Germline values: CDR1 ENHRY, CDR2 SYGVKD. The length of the CDR3 is 15 residues. The V gene end was trimmed by 7 bases and the J gene end by 2 bases; junction bases not matched to a gene: 5. The CDR3 coding sequence is TGTGCCATCACCGCGGGACTAGCGACCTACAATGAGCAGTTCTTC. This codes for CAITAGLATYNEQFF.

The gene calls are TRBV2 and TRBJ1-2; perhaps TRBD1 as D (6 bases). Looked up from germline, CDR1 is SNHLY and CDR2 is FYNNEI. The length of the CDR3 is 13 residues. Trimming cost V 9 bases and J 5 bases, with 16 bases left between them. The CDR3 reads CARTRTEGYGYTF. The DNA for the CDR3 is TGTGCCAGAACCAGGACAGAGGGGTATGGCTACACCTTC.

The chain links TRBV7-2 to TRBJ1-1; D unclear. The length of the CDR3 is 15 residues. CDR1 and CDR2 (germline): SGHTA, FQGNSA. Trimming cost V 0 bases and J 0 bases, with 8 bases left between them. The CDR3 protein is CASSLAGNMNTEAFF. The CDR3 nucleotides are TGTGCCAGCAGCTTAGCGGGAAATATGAACACTGAAGCTTTCTTT.

This clone was found a few times. The chain carries TRBV10-1 and TRBJ2-7; 9 nucleotides agree with TRBD2. The CDR3 spans 14 residues. Germline CDR1 and CDR2: WNHNN and SYGVQD (reference sequence). The ends lost 3 bases at V and 3 bases at J; junction bases unmatched: 3. The CDR3 sequence: CASSDSGGFYEQYF. The CDR3 region has the DNA TGCGCCAGCAGTGATAGCGGGGGTTTCTACGAGCAGTACTTC.